This TCR beta chain was captured by sequencing in a study of T-cell reconstitution after alpha-beta-depleted transplantation in children. Unique molecular identifiers tagged the TCRbeta library. TCRdb re-called the PCR reads with MiXCR, one entry per CDR3 protein. The table records tens of thousands of distinct CDR3 sequences, roughly 5% of them present only once. This CDR3 region has 14 residues. V was clipped by 3 bases and J by 6 bases; unmatched bases: 7. Germline CDR1 is SGHDT and CDR2 is YYEEEE. Notes on the study in general: Reports say that about two months after transplant, the alpha-beta T cells came out of several hundred graft clones that had expanded. When one year had passed after transplant, most T-cell counts and diversity came from newly produced T cells.

The table lists this clonotype with many counts. Its matching antigen is unknown. This chain joins TRBV5-6 and TRBJ2-5, with 8 nucleotides matching TRBD1. Source: PBMCs, mostly from graft donor cells, taken 180 days after TCRalphabeta/CD19-depleted stem cell transplant. The clonotype originates from a boy in the first two years of life who had a stem cell transplant for acute myeloid leukemia, so the T cells may come from the graft donor. As DNA, the CDR3 is TGTGCCAGCAGCTCTCCGACAGGGGCAAAGACCCAGTACTTC. This codes for CASSSPTGAKTQYF. Full variable domain (missing parts from reference TRBV5-6 and TRBJ2-5): DAGVTQSPTHLIKTRGQQVTLRCSPKSGHDTVSWYQQALGQGPQFIFQYYEEEERQRGNFPDRFSGHQFPNYSSELNVNALLLGDSALYLCASSSPTGAKTQYFGPGTRLLVL.